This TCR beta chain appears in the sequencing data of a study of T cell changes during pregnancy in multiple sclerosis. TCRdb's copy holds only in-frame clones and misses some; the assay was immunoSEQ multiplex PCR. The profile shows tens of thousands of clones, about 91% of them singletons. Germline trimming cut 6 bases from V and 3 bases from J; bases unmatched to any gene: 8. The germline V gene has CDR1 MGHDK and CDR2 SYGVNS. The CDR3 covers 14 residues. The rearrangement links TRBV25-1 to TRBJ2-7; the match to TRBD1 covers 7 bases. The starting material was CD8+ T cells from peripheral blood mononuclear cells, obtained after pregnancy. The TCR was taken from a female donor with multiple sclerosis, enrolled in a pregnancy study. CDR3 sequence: CASSDPGTDYEQYF. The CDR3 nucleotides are TGTGCCAGCAGCGATCCCGGGACAGACTACGAGCAGTACTTC.